What follows describes a single TCR beta chain. The antigen remains unidentified. The same CDR3 is also encoded by other DNA sequences in this sample. This sample is drawn from a study of OX40 agonist ivuxolimab in advanced cancers. As for the study in general: With a range of roughly 20 to 80, age averaged approximately 54 years, and about 83% were male. Study-wide results and limits: Expanded clones were, on average, more numerous in CD8+ T cells than in CD4+. Some nonresponders additionally presented with little normalized T-cell clonal expansion. Dose levels from 0.1 to 3.0 mg/kg saw CD4+ and CD8+ blood T cells expand clonally by week 6.

The method was immunoSEQ multiplex PCR; TCRdb's version includes in-frame clones alone and lacks a portion of them. This table has about 40,000 clones, around 88% appearing once. Germline V gives CDR1 SGHDT, CDR2 YYEEEE. The trim removed 5 bases at V and 2 bases at J, leaving 2 bases unmatched. The CDR3 spans 14 residues. The sequences come from CD4+ or CD8+ T cells sorted from blood, collected in a trial of the OX40 agonist ivuxolimab. The chain carries TRBV5-6 and TRBJ2-5; 11 bases fit TRBD1. The clonotype was recovered from an adult with an advanced solid tumor such as melanoma, head and neck, liver or kidney cancer. The chain's CDR3 is CASSWDRGQETQYF. CDR3 coding DNA: TGTGCCAGCAGTTGGGACAGGGGGCAAGAGACCCAGTACTTC.